The TCR beta chain under discussion was sequenced for a study of blood T cell repertoires in COVID-19. For the study at large: Samples of COVID-19 (acute and convalescent) were obtained from the United States, Italy and Spain. Nucleic acid was either cDNA or gDNA, and it came from T cells, B-cell-depleted T cells, or PBMCs.

Original handling: Counts of nucleated cells, estimated from reference gene primer amplification, were obtained. The repertoire was sequenced with immunoSEQ multiplex PCR; TCRdb's copy has only in-frame clones and lacks some. The D gene and trimming were derived from the DNA, and the V and J assignments and clone size from that table. Among about 170,000 clones listed, approximately 90% were seen once. The CDR3 totals 13 residues. V gave up 6 bases and J gave up 4 bases; unmatched junction bases: 4. The germline CDR1 and CDR2 sequences are MNHEY and SVGAGI. This clone was recorded a few times. V and J are TRBV6-5 and TRBJ2-5, with 8 bases identical to TRBD1. Sequencing was done on a sample of peripheral blood. The source of this sequence is a man aged 45-65 years who had recovered from COVID-19. The CDR3 region has the DNA TGTGCCAGCAGACGGACAGGGTCAGAGACCCAGTACTTC. Its protein is CASRRTGSETQYF.